Given below is one T cell receptor beta chain in context. Its antigen is unknown. No qualities accompany the bases; no much larger clone lies one base away. The data belong to a study of T cell responses to AZD1222 COVID-19 vaccine (dated by TCRdb to 2020 to 2022). Looking at the study overall: TCR sequencing was performed for 230 to 250 trial participants, of whom some 200 were given two doses of AZD1222 and some 25 were given two doses of MenACWY control vaccine. Enrollment into the trials was organized by age into subgroups of 18-55, 56-69 and 70-plus years, and those subgroups contained around 150, 28 and 57 TCR-sequenced participants, respectively.

V and J are truncated by 0 bases and 6 bases respectively, leaving an intervening sequence of 7 bases. As encoded in the germline V gene (reference sequence), CDR1 is SGHKS while CDR2 is YYEKEE. Spanning cysteine to phenylalanine, the CDR3 consists of 13 amino acids. The only DNA kept is the CDR3, 39 bases in frame from the first base. The CDR3 regions of human TCRbeta chains were subjected to immunosequencing. For the original study's pipeline: TCRs in the repertoires were matched against a reference library of SARS-CoV-2-specific TCRs that had been generated with the MIRA antigen-specificity platform. Breadth was defined as the fraction of unique TCRs that were SARS-CoV-2-associated, and depth was defined as the fraction of total T cells that were SARS-CoV-2-associated. Each spike-specific TCR was assigned to its reactive spike region and to a CD4 or CD8 class using the MIRA data. Log10-transformed breadth and depth values were compared by one-way ANOVA with Sidak's multiple comparisons tests. TCRdb took over this immuneACCESS table, retaining in-frame rearrangements with V and J assigned. Such tables are incomplete; in checked studies, under half of the missing clones stem from an unresolved V gene, and the remainder is unexplained. The DNA was the basis for D and trimming; V, J and clone size are from that table. Within this sample are fewer than 200,000 clones, with 85% to 95% of them counted one time only. The biggest ten clones account for around 3.6% of the sample.

The time point label here, explained by the study, means: about 28 days (+/-7) after the second vaccine dose. The sample's treatment or condition label, decoded: meningococcal conjugate vaccine given as trial control. The vaccinee samples were drawn from two UK trials, COV001 and COV002, one of which was a single-blind randomized controlled phase 2/3 trial testing AZD1222 (ChAdOx1 nCoV-19) in healthy adults. Trial participant PBMC samples were collected at day 0 and day 28 after the second dose for TCRbeta chain sequencing. Study-level results and caveats: Because no day 14 peak-response samples were available, the repertoires could be characterized only after the peak T cell response. Participants were mostly white British, with more females than males. The authors suggested clonal diversity may have been underestimated. Conclusions about previously exposed vaccinees are limited because only a handful of AZD1222 recipients were SARS-CoV-2 seropositive at baseline. The vaccine-associated CD4 TCRs covered the entire spike protein, and the dominant responses fell in regions 160-218 and 743-854. After two AZD1222 doses, both the breadth and the depth of spike-specific TCRs were significantly higher than at day 0 and than in MenACWY recipients. The 56-69-year group was small, and its depth increase did not reach significance, likely because of low power. Reportedly, close to half of the unique spike-specific TCRs recognized epitopes lying outside the regions that are mutated in the B.1.351 and B.1.1.7 variants.

The sequence came from an adult who received the MenACWY meningococcal vaccine as a control. The specimen comprised peripheral blood, sampled 28 days after the second dose of the MenACWY control vaccine. The chain is encoded by TRBV5-5 joined to TRBJ2-1, and TRBD1 may be the D gene, going by 5 matching bases. The DNA sequence reads TGTGCCAGCAGCTTGGAGGGGCCCAATGAGCAGTTCTTC. Translated, this gives CASSLEGPNEQFF.